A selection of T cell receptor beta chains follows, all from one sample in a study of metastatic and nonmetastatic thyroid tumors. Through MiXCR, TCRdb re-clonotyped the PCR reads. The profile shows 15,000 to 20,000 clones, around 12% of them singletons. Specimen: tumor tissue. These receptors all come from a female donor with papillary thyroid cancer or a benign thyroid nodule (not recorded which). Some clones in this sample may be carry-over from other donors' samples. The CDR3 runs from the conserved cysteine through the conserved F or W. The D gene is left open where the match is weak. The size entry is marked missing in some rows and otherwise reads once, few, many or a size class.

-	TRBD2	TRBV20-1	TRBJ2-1	TGCAGTGCTCCGGGTAGCGGGAGGTGGGTCAATGAGCAGTTCTTC	CSAPGSGRWVNEQFF
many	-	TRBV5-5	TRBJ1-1	TGTGCCAGCAGCTTGAGTCAGGGTTCAGCTTTCTTT	CASSLSQGSAFF
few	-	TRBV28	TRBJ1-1	TGTGCCAGCAGTACCACATGGGTTACTGAAGCTTTCTTT	CASSTTWVTEAFF
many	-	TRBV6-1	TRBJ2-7	TGTGCCAGCAGTGAAGCTCAGGAGGGTGCCTCCTACGAGCAGTACTTC	CASSEAQEGASYEQYF
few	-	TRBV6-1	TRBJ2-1	TGTGCCAGCAGCGAAGCCCTAACGAATGAGCAGTTCTTC	CASSEALTNEQFF
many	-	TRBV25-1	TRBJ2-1	TGTGCCAGCAGTGTCGACGGATCCTACAATGAGCAGTTCTTC	CASSVDGSYNEQFF
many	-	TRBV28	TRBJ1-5	TGTGCCAGCAGTTTATGGCGCGGGACATCCGCACCTGAGCTCCAGCATTTT	CASSLWRGTSAPELQHF
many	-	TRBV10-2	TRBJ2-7	TGCGCCAGCAGTTATCTCCGCTACGAGCAGTACTTC	CASSYLRYEQYF
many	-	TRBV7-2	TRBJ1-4	TGTGCCAGCAGCTTAGGTTCCCGGGATCCGTTTTTT	CASSLGSRDPFF
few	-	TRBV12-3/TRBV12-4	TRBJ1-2	TGTGCCAGCAGTTCGAATCCGGGAAATAACTATGGCTACACCTTC	CASSSNPGNNYGYTF
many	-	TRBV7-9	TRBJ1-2	TGTGCCAGCAGCTGGGATCACGGCTACACCTTC	CASSWDHGYTF
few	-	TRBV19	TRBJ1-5	TGTGCCAGTAGTATAGGGAGTCCTAGCAATCAGCCCCAGCATTTT	CASSIGSPSNQPQHF
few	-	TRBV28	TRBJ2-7	TGTGCCAGCAGTTTTACCCCCCCCAGGCGACACTACGAGCAGTACTTC	CASSFTPPRRHYEQYF
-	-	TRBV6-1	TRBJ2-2	TGTGCCAGCAGAGGAAGGGAAAGTACCGGGGAGCTGTTTTTT	CASRGRESTGELFF
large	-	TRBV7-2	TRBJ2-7	TGTGCCAGCAGCTTAGAGAACGGGGACGAGCAGTACTTC	CASSLENGDEQYF
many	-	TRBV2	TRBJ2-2	TGTGCCAGCAGTGAAGCATCGGCAACGAACACCGGGGAGCTGTTTTTT	CASSEASATNTGELFF
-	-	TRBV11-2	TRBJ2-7	TGTGCCAGCAGCCTCGTAACCTACGAGCAGTACTTC	CASSLVTYEQYF
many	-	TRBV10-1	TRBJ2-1	TGCGCCAGCAGTGACCTGCAGGGACCCAGTTCCTACAATGAGCAGTTCTTC	CASSDLQGPSSYNEQFF
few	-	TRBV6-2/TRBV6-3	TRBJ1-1	TGTGCCAGCAGGATCCATCAGGGGAGAGAGTTCGGCACTGAAGCTTTCTTT	CASRIHQGREFGTEAFF
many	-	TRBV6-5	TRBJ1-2	TGTGCCAGCAGTTTCTCCGGGGACGATGGCTACACCTTC	CASSFSGDDGYTF
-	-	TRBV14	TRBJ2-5	TGTGCCAGCAGCCAAGAAGTTGACGGGCCAGAGACCCAGTACTTC	CASSQEVDGPETQYF
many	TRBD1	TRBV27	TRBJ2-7	TGTGCCAGCAGACGACAGGGGGCTGGGTTGAGCGAGCAGTACTTC	CASRRQGAGLSEQYF
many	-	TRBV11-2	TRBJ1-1	TGTGCCAGCAGCTCCCAGGCGGGCACTGAAGCTTTCTTT	CASSSQAGTEAFF
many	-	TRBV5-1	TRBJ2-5	TGCGCCAGCAGCTTACGATACTGGGGAGAGACCCAGTACTTC	CASSLRYWGETQYF